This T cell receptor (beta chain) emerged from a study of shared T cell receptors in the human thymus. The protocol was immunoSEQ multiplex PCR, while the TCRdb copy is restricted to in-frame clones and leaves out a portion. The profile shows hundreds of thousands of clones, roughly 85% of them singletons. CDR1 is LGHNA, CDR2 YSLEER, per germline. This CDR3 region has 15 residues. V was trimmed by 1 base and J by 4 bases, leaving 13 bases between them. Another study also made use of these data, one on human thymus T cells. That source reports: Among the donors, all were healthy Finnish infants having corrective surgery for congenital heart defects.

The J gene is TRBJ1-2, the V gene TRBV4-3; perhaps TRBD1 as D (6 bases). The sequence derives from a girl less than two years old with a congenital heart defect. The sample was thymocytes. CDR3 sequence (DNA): TGCGCCAGCAGCCAAGCTGGAGGACAGCGCTATGGCTACACCTTC. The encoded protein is CASSQAGGQRYGYTF.